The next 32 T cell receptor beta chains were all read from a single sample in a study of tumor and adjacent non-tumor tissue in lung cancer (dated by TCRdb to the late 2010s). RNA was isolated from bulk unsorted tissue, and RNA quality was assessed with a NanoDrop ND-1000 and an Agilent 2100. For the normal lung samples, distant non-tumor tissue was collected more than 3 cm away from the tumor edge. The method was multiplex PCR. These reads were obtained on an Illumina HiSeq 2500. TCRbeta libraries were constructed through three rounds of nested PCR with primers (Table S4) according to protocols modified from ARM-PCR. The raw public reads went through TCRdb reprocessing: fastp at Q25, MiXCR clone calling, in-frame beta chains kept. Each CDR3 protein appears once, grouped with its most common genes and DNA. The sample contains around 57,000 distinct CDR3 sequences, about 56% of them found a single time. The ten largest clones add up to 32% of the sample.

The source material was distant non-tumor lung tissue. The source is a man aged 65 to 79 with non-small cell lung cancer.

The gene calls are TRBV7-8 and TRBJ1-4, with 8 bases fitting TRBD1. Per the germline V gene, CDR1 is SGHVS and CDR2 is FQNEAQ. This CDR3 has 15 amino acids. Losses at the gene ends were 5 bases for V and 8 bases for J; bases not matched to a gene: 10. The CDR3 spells CASSAPTGANEKLFF. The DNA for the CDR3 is TGTGCCAGCAGCGCACCGACAGGGGCCAACGAAAAACTGTTTTTT.

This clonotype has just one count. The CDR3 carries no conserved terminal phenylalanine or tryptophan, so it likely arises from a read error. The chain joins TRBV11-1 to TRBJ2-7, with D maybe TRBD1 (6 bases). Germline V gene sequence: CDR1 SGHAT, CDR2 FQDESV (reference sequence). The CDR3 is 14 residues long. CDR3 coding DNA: TGTGTCAGCAGCTTAGCTTCCCAGGGGATCGAGCAGTACCTC. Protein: CVSSLASQGIEQYL.

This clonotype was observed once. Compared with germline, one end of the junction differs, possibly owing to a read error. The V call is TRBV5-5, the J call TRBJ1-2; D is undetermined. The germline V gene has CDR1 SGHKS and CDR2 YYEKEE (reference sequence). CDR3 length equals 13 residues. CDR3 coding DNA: TGTGCCGGCAGCTTGGATCCCCAGCTCGGCTACACCTTC. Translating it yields CAGSLDPQLGYTF.

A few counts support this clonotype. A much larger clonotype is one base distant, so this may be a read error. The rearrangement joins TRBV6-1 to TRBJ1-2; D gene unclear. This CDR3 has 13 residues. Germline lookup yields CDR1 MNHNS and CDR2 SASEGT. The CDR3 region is CAGSVSASYGYTF. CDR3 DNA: TGTGCCGGCAGTGTCTCGGCCAGTTATGGCTACACCTTC.

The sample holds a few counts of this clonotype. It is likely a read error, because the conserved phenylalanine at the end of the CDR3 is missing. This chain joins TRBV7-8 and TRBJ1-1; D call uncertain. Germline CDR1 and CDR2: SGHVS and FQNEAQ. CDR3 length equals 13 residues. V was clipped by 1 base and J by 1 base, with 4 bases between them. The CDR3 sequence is CASSLGANTEAFL. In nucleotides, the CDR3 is TGTGCCAGCAGCTTAGGGGCGAACACTGAAGCTTTCTTA.

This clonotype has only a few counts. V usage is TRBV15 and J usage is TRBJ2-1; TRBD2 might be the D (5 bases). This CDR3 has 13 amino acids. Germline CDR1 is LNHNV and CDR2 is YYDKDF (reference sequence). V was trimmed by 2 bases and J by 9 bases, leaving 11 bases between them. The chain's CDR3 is CATSRPSRAEQFF. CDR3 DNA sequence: TGTGCCACCAGCAGACCATCGAGGGCTGAGCAGTTCTTC.

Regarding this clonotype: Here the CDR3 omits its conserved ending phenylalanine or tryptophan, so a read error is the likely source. The CDR3 spells CASTSGAGDVSPLHS. CDR3 sequence (DNA): TGTGCCAGCACCTCTGGGGCAGGGGATGTTTCACCCCTCCACTCT. The chain employs TRBV6-5 and TRBJ1-6; a weak D match, TRBD1 (6 bases). Trimming stripped 7 bases from V and 9 bases from J, with 19 bases between. The CDR3 runs to 15 residues. The germline V gene has CDR1 MNHEY and CDR2 SVGAGI.

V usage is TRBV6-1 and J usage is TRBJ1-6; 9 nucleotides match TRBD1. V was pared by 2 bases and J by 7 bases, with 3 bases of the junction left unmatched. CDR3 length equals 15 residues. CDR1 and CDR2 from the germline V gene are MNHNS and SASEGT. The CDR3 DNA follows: TGTGCCAGCAGTGAACTAGGACAGGGGAATTCACCCCTCCACTTT. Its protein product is CASSELGQGNSPLHF.

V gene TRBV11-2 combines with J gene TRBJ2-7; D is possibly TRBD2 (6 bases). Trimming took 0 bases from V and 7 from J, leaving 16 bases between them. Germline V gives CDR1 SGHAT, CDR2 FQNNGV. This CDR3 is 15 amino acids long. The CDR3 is CASSLDKWGRYEQYF. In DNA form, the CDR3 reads TGTGCCAGCAGCTTAGATAAATGGGGGAGGTATGAGCAGTACTTC.

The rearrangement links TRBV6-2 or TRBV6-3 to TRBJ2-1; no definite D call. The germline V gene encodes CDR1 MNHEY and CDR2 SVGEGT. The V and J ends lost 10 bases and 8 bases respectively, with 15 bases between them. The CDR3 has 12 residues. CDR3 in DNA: TGTGCCAACAATGGTCCTACTGATGAGCAGTTCTTC. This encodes CANNGPTDEQFF.

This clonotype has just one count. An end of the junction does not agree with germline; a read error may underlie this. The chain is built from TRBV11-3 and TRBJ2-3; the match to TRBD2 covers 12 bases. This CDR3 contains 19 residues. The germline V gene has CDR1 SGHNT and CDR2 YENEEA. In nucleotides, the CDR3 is TGTGTCAGCAGCTTGTCCGGGACTAGCGGGTCCCGTAGCATAGATACGCAGTATTTT. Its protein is CVSSLSGTSGSRSIDTQYF. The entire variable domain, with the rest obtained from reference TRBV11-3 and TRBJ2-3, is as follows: EAGVVQSPRYKIIEKKQPVAFWCNPISGHNTLYWYLQNLGQGPELLIRYENEEAVDDSQLPKDRFSAERLKGVDSTLKIQPAELGDSAVYLCVSSLSGTSGSRSIDTQYFGPGTRLTVL.

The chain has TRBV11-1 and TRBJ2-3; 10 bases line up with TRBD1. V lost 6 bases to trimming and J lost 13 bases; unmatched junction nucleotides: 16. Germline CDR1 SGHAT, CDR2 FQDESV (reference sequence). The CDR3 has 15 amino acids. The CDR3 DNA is TGTGCCAGCAGTCAAGACAGGGGGCGAGCAGATACAGAGTATTTT. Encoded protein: CASSQDRGRADTEYF.

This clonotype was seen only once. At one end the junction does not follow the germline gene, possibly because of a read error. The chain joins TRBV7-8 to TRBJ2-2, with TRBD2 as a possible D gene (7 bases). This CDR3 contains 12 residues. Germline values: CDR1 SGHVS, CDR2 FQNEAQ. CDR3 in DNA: TGTGCCAGCAGAGCTGGAACCGGGGGGCTGTTATTT. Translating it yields CASRAGTGGLLF.

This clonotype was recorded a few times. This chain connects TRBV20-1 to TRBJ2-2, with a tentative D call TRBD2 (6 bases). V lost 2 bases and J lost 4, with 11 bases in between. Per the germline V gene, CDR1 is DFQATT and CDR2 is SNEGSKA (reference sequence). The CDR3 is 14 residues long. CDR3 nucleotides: TGCAGTGCTAGAAGGCCCGGGAGCACCGGGGAGCTGTTTTTT. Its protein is CSARRPGSTGELFF.

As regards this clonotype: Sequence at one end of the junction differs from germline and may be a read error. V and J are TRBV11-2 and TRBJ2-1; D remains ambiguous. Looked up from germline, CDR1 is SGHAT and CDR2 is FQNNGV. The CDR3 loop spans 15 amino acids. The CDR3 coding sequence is TGTGCCAGCACCCCCCTAGGGCGGACCTACTGTGAGCAGTTTTTC. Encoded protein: CASTPLGRTYCEQFF.

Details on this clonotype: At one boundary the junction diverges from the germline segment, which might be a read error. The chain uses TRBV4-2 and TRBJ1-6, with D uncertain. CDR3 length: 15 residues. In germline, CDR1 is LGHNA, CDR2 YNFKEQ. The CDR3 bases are TGTGCCAGGAGCCCAGACAACCCTTCTGGGTCACCCCCCCACTTT. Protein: CARSPDNPSGSPPHF.

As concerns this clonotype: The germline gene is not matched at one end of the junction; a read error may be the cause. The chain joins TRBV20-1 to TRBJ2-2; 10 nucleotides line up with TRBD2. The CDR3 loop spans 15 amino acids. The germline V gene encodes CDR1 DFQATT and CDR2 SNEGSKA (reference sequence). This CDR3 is CSAPLLAGNIGELFF. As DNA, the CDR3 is TGCAGTGCCCCATTACTAGCGGGGAACATCGGGGAGCTGTTTTTT.

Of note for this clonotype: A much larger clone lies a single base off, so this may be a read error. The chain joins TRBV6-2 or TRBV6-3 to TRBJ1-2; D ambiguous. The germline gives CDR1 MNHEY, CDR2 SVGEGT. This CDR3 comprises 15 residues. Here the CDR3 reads CACSYPWRRLYGYTF. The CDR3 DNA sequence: TGTGCCTGCAGTTACCCCTGGAGACGACTCTATGGCTACACCTTC.

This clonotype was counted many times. The CDR3 region is CASSGYRDQPQHF. CDR3 coding DNA: TGTGCCAGCAGTGGATACAGGGACCAGCCCCAGCATTTT. The chain combines TRBV6-1 with TRBJ1-5, with D perhaps matching TRBD1 (6 bases). In germline, CDR1 is MNHNS, CDR2 SASEGT. This CDR3 comprises 13 residues. V gave up 4 bases and J gave up 7 bases, with 11 bases separating them.

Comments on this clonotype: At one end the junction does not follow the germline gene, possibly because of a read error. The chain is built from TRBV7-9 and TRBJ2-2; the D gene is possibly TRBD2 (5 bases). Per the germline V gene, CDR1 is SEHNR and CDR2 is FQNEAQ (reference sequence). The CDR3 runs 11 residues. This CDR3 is CASNFPRELFF. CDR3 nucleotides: TGTGCCAGCAACTTCCCTAGGGAGCTATTTTTT. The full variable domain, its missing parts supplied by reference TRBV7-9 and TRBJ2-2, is DTGVSQNPRHKITKRGQNVTFRCDPISEHNRLYWYRQTLGQGPEFLTYFQNEAQLEKSRLLSDRFSAERPKGSFSTLEIQRTEQGDSAMYLCASNFPRELFFGEGSRLTVL.

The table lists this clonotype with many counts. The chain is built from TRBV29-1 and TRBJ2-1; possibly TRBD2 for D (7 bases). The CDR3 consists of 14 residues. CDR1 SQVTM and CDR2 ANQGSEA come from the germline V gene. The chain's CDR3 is CIACWGGHYNEQFF. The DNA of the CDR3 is TGCATCGCCTGCTGGGGGGGCCATTACAATGAGCAGTTCTTC.

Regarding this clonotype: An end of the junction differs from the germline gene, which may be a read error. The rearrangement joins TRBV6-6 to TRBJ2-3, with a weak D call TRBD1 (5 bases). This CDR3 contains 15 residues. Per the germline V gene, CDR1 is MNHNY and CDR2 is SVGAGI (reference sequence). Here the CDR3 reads CASSSGHLGADMQYF. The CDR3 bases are TGTGCCAGCAGTTCTGGACATTTAGGTGCAGATATGCAGTATTTT.

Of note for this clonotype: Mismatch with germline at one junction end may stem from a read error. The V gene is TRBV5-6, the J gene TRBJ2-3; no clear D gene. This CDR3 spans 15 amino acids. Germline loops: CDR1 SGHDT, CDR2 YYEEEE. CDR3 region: CASRLGPRSRDTQYF. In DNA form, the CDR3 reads TGTGCAAGCAGATTGGGCCCGCGATCCAGAGATACGCAGTATTTT.

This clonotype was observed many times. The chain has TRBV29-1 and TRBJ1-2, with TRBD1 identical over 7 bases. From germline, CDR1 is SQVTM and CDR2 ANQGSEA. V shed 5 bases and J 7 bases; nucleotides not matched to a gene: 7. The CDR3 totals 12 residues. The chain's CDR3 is CSVTTGEVGYTF. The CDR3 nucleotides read TGCAGCGTTACCACAGGGGAGGTTGGCTACACCTTC.

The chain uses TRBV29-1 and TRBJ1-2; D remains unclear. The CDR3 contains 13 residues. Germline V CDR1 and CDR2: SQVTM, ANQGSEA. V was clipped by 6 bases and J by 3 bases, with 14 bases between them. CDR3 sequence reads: CSVAEGQYYGYTF. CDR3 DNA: TGCAGCGTCGCCGAGGGCCAATACTATGGCTACACCTTC.

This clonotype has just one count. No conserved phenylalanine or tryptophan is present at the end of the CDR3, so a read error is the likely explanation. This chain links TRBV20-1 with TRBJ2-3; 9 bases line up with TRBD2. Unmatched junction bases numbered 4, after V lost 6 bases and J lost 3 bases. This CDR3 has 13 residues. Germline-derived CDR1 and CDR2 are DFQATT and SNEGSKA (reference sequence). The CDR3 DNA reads TGCAGTGCATTAGCGGGAGAAACAGATACGCAGTATTTA. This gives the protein CSALAGETDTQYL.

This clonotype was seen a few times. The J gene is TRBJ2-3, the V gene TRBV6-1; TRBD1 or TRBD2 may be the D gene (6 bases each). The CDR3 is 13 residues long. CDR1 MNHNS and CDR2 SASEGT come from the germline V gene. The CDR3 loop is CASSRIPGATQYF. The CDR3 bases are TGTGCTAGCTCTAGGATACCGGGGGCTACGCAGTATTTT.

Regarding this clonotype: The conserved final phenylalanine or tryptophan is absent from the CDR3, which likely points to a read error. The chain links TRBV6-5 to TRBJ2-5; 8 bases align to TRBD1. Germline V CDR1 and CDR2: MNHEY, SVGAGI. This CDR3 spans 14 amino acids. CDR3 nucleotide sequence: TGTGCCAGCAGTGATTGGGACAGGTCAGAGATCCAGTACATC. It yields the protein CASSDWDRSEIQYI.

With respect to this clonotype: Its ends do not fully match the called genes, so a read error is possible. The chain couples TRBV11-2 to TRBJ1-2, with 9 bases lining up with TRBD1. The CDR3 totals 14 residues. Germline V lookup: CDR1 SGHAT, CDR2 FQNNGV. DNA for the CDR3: TGTGCTAGCAGAGCAGGGACAGGGCCGTTTAGCTACATCTTC. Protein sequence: CASRAGTGPFSYIF.

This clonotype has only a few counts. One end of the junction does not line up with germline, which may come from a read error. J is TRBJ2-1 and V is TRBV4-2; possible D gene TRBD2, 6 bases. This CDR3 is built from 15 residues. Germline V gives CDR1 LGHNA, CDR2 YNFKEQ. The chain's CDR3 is CASSQGLQDYIEQFF. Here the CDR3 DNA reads TGTGCCAGCAGCCAGGGGTTGCAGGACTACATTGAGCAGTTCTTC.

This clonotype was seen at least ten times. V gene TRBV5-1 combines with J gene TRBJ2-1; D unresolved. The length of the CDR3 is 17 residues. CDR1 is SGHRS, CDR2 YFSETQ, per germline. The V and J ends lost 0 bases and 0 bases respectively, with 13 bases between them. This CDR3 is CASSLDGLGRSYNEQFF. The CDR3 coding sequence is TGCGCCAGCAGCTTGGATGGGTTGGGTCGCTCCTACAATGAGCAGTTCTTC.

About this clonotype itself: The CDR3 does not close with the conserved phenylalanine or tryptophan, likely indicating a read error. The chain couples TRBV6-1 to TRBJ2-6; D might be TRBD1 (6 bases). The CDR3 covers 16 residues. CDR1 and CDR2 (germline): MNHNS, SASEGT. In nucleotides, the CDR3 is TGTGCCAGCAGTGCCGAGGACAGCTCTTGGGCCAACGCCCTGACTATC. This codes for CASSAEDSSWANALTI.